This is a list of T cell receptor beta chains from one sample in a study of beta chain features in type 1 diabetes. Profiling relied on immunoSEQ multiplex PCR, and the TCRdb table lists in-frame clones only, not all of them. The table shows fewer than 900,000 clones, with about 17% occurring only once. What was sequenced was naive CD4+ T cells from blood. All receptors derive from a woman between 18 and 29 years old in good health. Both conserved end residues are part of each CDR3. The order of the fields is CDR3 protein, CDR3 DNA, J gene, D gene, clone size, V gene. The D gene is left open where the match is weak. Some rows mark clone size as missing; the rest say once, few, many or name a class of expanded clone.

cdr3_aa: CSVNWPAGGYTF
cdr3_nt: TGCAGCGTAAATTGGCCCGCGGGTGGCTACACCTTC
j_call: TRBJ1-2
d_call: .
clone_size: .
v_call: TRBV29-1

cdr3_aa: CASSPAGPYHLEQYF
cdr3_nt: TGTGCCAGCAGCCCGGCGGGACCCTACCACTTAGAGCAGTACTTC
j_call: TRBJ2-7
d_call: .
clone_size: few
v_call: TRBV7-3

cdr3_aa: CSVGGTSGRGMYNEQFF
cdr3_nt: TGCAGCGTTGGAGGGACTAGCGGGAGGGGAATGTACAATGAGCAGTTCTTC
j_call: TRBJ2-1
d_call: TRBD2
clone_size: .
v_call: TRBV29-1

cdr3_aa: CASSAPNYEQYF
cdr3_nt: TGTGCCAGCAGCGCGCCCAACTACGAGCAGTACTTC
j_call: TRBJ2-7
d_call: .
clone_size: few
v_call: TRBV28

cdr3_aa: CASSLASGTYNEQFF
cdr3_nt: TGTGCCAGCAGTTTAGCTAGCGGGACCTACAATGAGCAGTTCTTC
j_call: TRBJ2-1
d_call: TRBD2
clone_size: .
v_call: TRBV28

cdr3_aa: CASSPTGAGYTF
cdr3_nt: TGTGCCAGCAGCCCGACAGGGGCTGGCTACACCTTC
j_call: TRBJ1-2
d_call: TRBD1
clone_size: .
v_call: TRBV13

cdr3_aa: CASSSKRETDTQYF
cdr3_nt: TGTGCCAGCAGCTCAAAACGGGAAACAGATACGCAGTATTTT
j_call: TRBJ2-3
d_call: .
clone_size: few
v_call: TRBV11-1

cdr3_aa: CASSRTAGGRSTDTQYF
cdr3_nt: TGTGCCAGCAGCCGAACAGCGGGAGGTAGGAGCACAGATACGCAGTATTTT
j_call: TRBJ2-3
d_call: TRBD2
clone_size: few
v_call: TRBV4-2

cdr3_aa: CATSRDLGITTYEQYF
cdr3_nt: TGTGCCACCAGCAGAGATCTGGGTATAACCACCTACGAGCAGTACTTC
j_call: TRBJ2-7
d_call: .
clone_size: few
v_call: TRBV15

cdr3_aa: CASSYSVYQYF
cdr3_nt: TGTGCCAGCAGTTACTCTGTTTACCAGTACTTC
j_call: TRBJ2-5
d_call: .
clone_size: .
v_call: TRBV6-6

cdr3_aa: CASSVGGAGDTQYF
cdr3_nt: TGTGCCAGCAGCGTCGGAGGGGCGGGAGATACGCAGTATTTT
j_call: TRBJ2-3
d_call: .
clone_size: .
v_call: TRBV9

cdr3_aa: CASSLAPGGHYEQYF
cdr3_nt: TGTGCCAGCAGCTTAGCGCCAGGGGGGCACTACGAGCAGTACTTC
j_call: TRBJ2-7
d_call: .
clone_size: .
v_call: TRBV11-1

cdr3_aa: CASSPRQVHEQFF
cdr3_nt: TGTGCCAGCAGCCCTCGGCAGGTCCATGAGCAGTTCTTC
j_call: TRBJ2-1
d_call: .
clone_size: .
v_call: TRBV6-6

cdr3_aa: CASSPGARGNQPQHF
cdr3_nt: TGTGCCAGCTCACCGGGGGCCAGGGGCAATCAGCCCCAGCATTTT
j_call: TRBJ1-5
d_call: .
clone_size: .
v_call: TRBV18

cdr3_aa: CASSFYAYEQYF
cdr3_nt: TGTGCCAGCAGCTTCTATGCCTACGAGCAGTACTTC
j_call: TRBJ2-7
d_call: .
clone_size: few
v_call: TRBV7-2

cdr3_aa: CASALVFTGRETQYF
cdr3_nt: TGTGCCAGCGCACTTGTATTTACAGGGCGAGAGACCCAGTACTTC
j_call: TRBJ2-5
d_call: .
clone_size: few
v_call: TRBV5-6

cdr3_aa: CASSQGGGQGKNIQYF
cdr3_nt: TGTGCCAGCAGCCAAGGAGGGGGACAGGGTAAAAACATTCAGTACTTC
j_call: TRBJ2-4
d_call: TRBD1
clone_size: .
v_call: TRBV4-2

cdr3_aa: CASSPNRGGLFQEAFF
cdr3_nt: TGTGCCAGCAGTCCAAACAGGGGAGGGCTGTTCCAAGAAGCTTTCTTT
j_call: TRBJ1-1
d_call: TRBD1
clone_size: .
v_call: TRBV27

cdr3_aa: CASSLISGSTDTQYF
cdr3_nt: TGTGCCAGCAGCTTAATTTCGGGAAGCACAGATACGCAGTATTTT
j_call: TRBJ2-3
d_call: .
clone_size: .
v_call: TRBV7-3

cdr3_aa: CASSWPSNFTSSSYNEQFF
cdr3_nt: TGTGCCAGCAGTTGGCCTAGTAATTTCACGTCCAGCTCCTACAATGAGCAGTTCTTC
j_call: TRBJ2-1
d_call: .
clone_size: few
v_call: TRBV28

cdr3_aa: CASSFVTGDTQYF
cdr3_nt: TGTGCCAGCAGCTTCGTAACTGGGGATACGCAGTATTTT
j_call: TRBJ2-3
d_call: .
clone_size: few
v_call: TRBV5-6

cdr3_aa: CSASLETQYF
cdr3_nt: TGCAGTGCTAGTTTAGAGACCCAGTACTTC
j_call: TRBJ2-5
d_call: .
clone_size: few
v_call: TRBV20-1

cdr3_aa: CASSQAYSAGIYEQYF
cdr3_nt: TGCGCCAGCAGCCAAGCCTACTCAGCGGGGATCTACGAGCAGTACTTC
j_call: TRBJ2-7
d_call: TRBD2
clone_size: .
v_call: TRBV4-3

cdr3_aa: CASSLSGAWGETQYF
cdr3_nt: TGTGCCAGCAGCTTGAGCGGCGCTTGGGGAGAGACCCAGTACTTC
j_call: TRBJ2-5
d_call: .
clone_size: .
v_call: TRBV7-9

cdr3_aa: CASSGTGERHLSNQPQHF
cdr3_nt: TGTGCCAGCAGTGGAACAGGGGAGAGGCATTTAAGCAATCAGCCCCAGCATTTT
j_call: TRBJ1-5
d_call: TRBD1
clone_size: .
v_call: TRBV6-1

cdr3_aa: CASSWLLAGGDTQYF
cdr3_nt: TGCGCCAGCAGTTGGTTACTAGCGGGAGGGGATACGCAGTATTTT
j_call: TRBJ2-3
d_call: TRBD2
clone_size: few
v_call: TRBV10-1

cdr3_aa: CATSRGLAGVNEQFF
cdr3_nt: TGTGCCACCAGCAGAGGACTAGCGGGTGTAAATGAGCAGTTCTTC
j_call: TRBJ2-1
d_call: TRBD2
clone_size: .
v_call: TRBV15

cdr3_aa: CASSQDLRGGGTEAFF
cdr3_nt: TGCGCCAGCAGCCAAGATCTTCGCGGGGGTGGTACTGAAGCTTTCTTT
j_call: TRBJ1-1
d_call: .
clone_size: .
v_call: TRBV4-3

cdr3_aa: CASTAGGARTQFF
cdr3_nt: TGTGCCAGTACGGCGGGGGGGGCTAGGACCCAGTTCTTC
j_call: TRBJ2-1
d_call: TRBD2
clone_size: few
v_call: TRBV19

cdr3_aa: CASSLAWEKLFF
cdr3_nt: TGTGCCAGCAGCTTAGCCTGGGAAAAACTGTTTTTT
j_call: TRBJ1-4
d_call: .
clone_size: many
v_call: TRBV7-9

cdr3_aa: CASSPGHNEKLFF
cdr3_nt: TGTGCCAGCAGCCCTGGACATAATGAAAAACTGTTTTTT
j_call: TRBJ1-4
d_call: .
clone_size: .
v_call: TRBV7-3

cdr3_aa: CASSPPGGTSHAEQFF
cdr3_nt: TGTGCCAGCTCACCACCGGGCGGGACTAGTCATGCTGAGCAGTTCTTC
j_call: TRBJ2-1
d_call: TRBD2
clone_size: .
v_call: TRBV18

cdr3_aa: CASSARRPGANVLTF
cdr3_nt: TGTGCCAGCAGCGCCCGACGACCTGGGGCCAACGTCCTGACTTTC
j_call: TRBJ2-6
d_call: .
clone_size: few
v_call: TRBV6-1

cdr3_aa: CASSPAGLAGGPYEQYF
cdr3_nt: TGTGCCAGCTCACCAGCCGGACTAGCGGGAGGGCCGTACGAGCAGTACTTC
j_call: TRBJ2-7
d_call: TRBD2
clone_size: .
v_call: TRBV18

cdr3_aa: CASSPPITGGTDTQYF
cdr3_nt: TGTGCCAGCTCACCACCAATTACAGGTGGCACAGATACGCAGTATTTT
j_call: TRBJ2-3
d_call: .
clone_size: .
v_call: TRBV18

cdr3_aa: CASRDADGAYEQYF
cdr3_nt: TGTGCCAGCCGCGATGCTGACGGAGCCTACGAGCAGTACTTC
j_call: TRBJ2-7
d_call: .
clone_size: .
v_call: TRBV2

cdr3_aa: CAISPGQNTGELFF
cdr3_nt: TGTGCCATCAGCCCGGGACAGAACACCGGGGAGCTGTTTTTT
j_call: TRBJ2-2
d_call: .
clone_size: few
v_call: TRBV10-3

cdr3_aa: CASSYSIGSGANVLTF
cdr3_nt: TGTGCCAGCAGTTACTCGATAGGGTCTGGGGCCAACGTCCTGACTTTC
j_call: TRBJ2-6
d_call: .
clone_size: .
v_call: TRBV6-5

cdr3_aa: CASSHLPGTGDDYGYTF
cdr3_nt: TGTGCCAGCAGCCACTTGCCCGGGACAGGGGACGACTATGGCTACACCTTC
j_call: TRBJ1-2
d_call: TRBD1
clone_size: .
v_call: TRBV7-9

cdr3_aa: CASGASYGYTF
cdr3_nt: TGTGCCAGCGGCGCGTCCTATGGCTACACCTTC
j_call: TRBJ1-2
d_call: .
clone_size: .
v_call: TRBV6-1

cdr3_aa: CATSRVTGGYDEKLFF
cdr3_nt: TGTGCCACCAGCAGAGTGACAGGGGGTTACGATGAAAAACTGTTTTTT
j_call: TRBJ1-4
d_call: TRBD1
clone_size: .
v_call: TRBV15

cdr3_aa: CASSVQGYGYTF
cdr3_nt: TGTGCCAGCAGTGTACAGGGGTATGGCTACACCTTC
j_call: TRBJ1-2
d_call: TRBD1
clone_size: .
v_call: TRBV28

cdr3_aa: CASSDGEGQPQHF
cdr3_nt: TGCGCCAGCAGCGACGGAGAAGGTCAGCCCCAGCATTTT
j_call: TRBJ1-5
d_call: .
clone_size: few
v_call: TRBV5-1

cdr3_aa: CASSYTAGYQPQHF
cdr3_nt: TGTGCCAGCAGTTACACGGCAGGGTATCAGCCCCAGCATTTT
j_call: TRBJ1-5
d_call: .
clone_size: few
v_call: TRBV6-5

cdr3_aa: CASSHLGQGTRVYEQFF
cdr3_nt: TGTGCCAGCAGCCACTTAGGTCAGGGTACCAGGGTCTATGAGCAGTTCTTC
j_call: TRBJ2-1
d_call: .
clone_size: .
v_call: TRBV11-2

cdr3_aa: CASSLNGGAEQYF
cdr3_nt: TGTGCCAGCAGCTTAAACGGCGGGGCCGAGCAGTACTTC
j_call: TRBJ2-7
d_call: .
clone_size: .
v_call: TRBV5-4

cdr3_aa: CSVAGQEGNEQFF
cdr3_nt: TGCAGCGTTGCCGGACAGGAGGGGAATGAGCAGTTCTTC
j_call: TRBJ2-1
d_call: .
clone_size: few
v_call: TRBV29-1

cdr3_aa: CASSSPGRLLGAFF
cdr3_nt: TGCGCCAGCAGCTCTCCAGGTCGTTTATTAGGAGCTTTCTTT
j_call: TRBJ1-1
d_call: .
clone_size: few
v_call: TRBV4-1